Listed below are T cell receptor beta chains from one sample, sequenced in a study of CD8+ T cells in alopecia areata. Libraries were prepared by immunoSEQ multiplex PCR; TCRdb keeps only in-frame clonotypes and omits some of them. The sample has 65,000 to 95,000 clones, about 53% seen once. The material sequenced was NKG2D-high CD8+ T cells sorted from blood. Receptors originate from a human donor with alopecia areata. The CDR3 runs from the conserved cysteine through the conserved F or W. The D gene is left open where the match is weak. Only part of the rows carry a size: once, few, many, or a class if the clone is expanded.

j_call,v_call,d_call,clone_size,cdr3_aa,cdr3_nt
TRBJ2-2,TRBV15,.,.,CGSRPNTGELFF,TGTGGCTCCAGGCCGAACACCGGGGAGCTGTTTTTT
TRBJ2-6,TRBV4-1,.,.,CASSQDQVGYGANVLTF,TGCGCCAGCAGCCAAGATCAGGTGGGGTATGGGGCCAACGTCCTGACTTTC
TRBJ2-7,TRBV21-1,.,.,CASNPRDLPKYYEQYF,TGTGCCAGCAACCCTCGAGACCTCCCGAAGTACTACGAGCAGTACTTC
TRBJ2-2,TRBV2,.,.,CASSEEGIDVGELFF,TGTGCCAGCAGTGAAGAAGGAATCGATGTCGGGGAGCTGTTTTTT
TRBJ1-1,TRBV29-1,.,few,CSAEGTEAFF,TGCAGCGCCGAGGGAACTGAAGCTTTCTTT
TRBJ2-6,TRBV29-1,.,few,CSVEEWQGGSGANVLTF,TGCAGCGTTGAAGAGTGGCAGGGGGGCTCTGGGGCCAACGTCCTGACTTTC
TRBJ2-1,TRBV6-5,.,.,CASSWVGNNEQFF,TGTGCCAGCAGTTGGGTCGGAAACAATGAGCAGTTCTTC
TRBJ2-5,TRBV29-1,.,few,CSALMWTQYF,TGCAGCGCCCTTATGTGGACCCAGTACTTC
TRBJ2-7,TRBV29-1,.,few,CSVDGQGGTYEQYF,TGCAGCGTTGATGGGCAGGGGGGAACCTACGAGCAGTACTTC
TRBJ2-3,TRBV4-2,TRBD2,.,CASSHSAELAGGTSTDTQYF,TGTGCCAGCAGCCACTCAGCGGAACTAGCGGGGGGAACTAGCACAGATACGCAGTATTTT
TRBJ2-7,TRBV29-1,TRBD1,few,CSVTPGQGYEQYF,TGCAGCGTCACCCCGGGACAGGGCTACGAGCAGTACTTC
TRBJ1-5,TRBV27,.,once,CASSLSIGNQPQHF,TGTGCCAGCAGTTTATCGATAGGCAATCAGCCCCAGCATTTT
TRBJ2-7,TRBV29-1,.,.,CSVVEDFEQYF,TGCAGCGTTGTTGAGGATTTCGAGCAGTACTTC
TRBJ2-7,TRBV29-1,TRBD2,few,CSVGPTSGSSYEQYF,TGCAGCGTTGGACCGACTAGCGGGAGCTCCTACGAGCAGTACTTC
TRBJ2-7,TRBV29-1,.,.,CSVQGSSYEQYF,TGCAGCGTCCAGGGGAGCTCCTACGAGCAGTACTTC
TRBJ2-7,TRBV7-9,.,few,CAILRGPSYEQYF,TGTGCCATACTACGGGGGCCGTCCTACGAGCAGTACTTC
TRBJ1-1,TRBV28,.,.,CASSRGLEAFF,TGTGCCAGCAGTCGGGGCCTTGAAGCTTTCTTT
TRBJ2-7,TRBV27,.,.,CASSSRYEQYF,TGTGCCAGCAGTTCCCGCTACGAGCAGTACTTC
TRBJ2-4,TRBV19,TRBD1,few,CASTSDREDIQYF,TGTGCCAGTACCTCGGACAGGGAGGACATTCAGTACTTC
TRBJ2-7,TRBV30,.,few,CAWSLDSAEQYF,TGTGCCTGGAGTCTTGACTCAGCCGAGCAGTACTTC
TRBJ1-3,TRBV2,.,.,CASSGLQRNTIYF,TGTGCCAGCAGCGGTCTACAGCGAAACACCATATATTTT
TRBJ2-7,TRBV5-6,.,once,CASSLGSRPTPGF,TGTGCCAGCAGCTTAGGGTCTCGGCCGACTCCGGGATTC
TRBJ2-1,TRBV5-6,TRBD2,many,CASSFGAGGIDEQFF,TGTGCCAGCAGCTTCGGGGCGGGAGGGATCGATGAGCAGTTCTTC
TRBJ2-1,TRBV5-1,.,.,CASSLGDTSSYNEQFF,TGCGCCAGCAGCTTGGGGGACACGAGCTCCTACAATGAGCAGTTCTTC
TRBJ1-4,TRBV7-9,.,.,CASSYRDFNEKLFF,TGTGCCAGCAGCTACCGGGACTTTAATGAAAAACTGTTTTTT
TRBJ2-7,TRBV28,TRBD2,few,CATAGGSYEQYF,TGTGCCACAGCGGGGGGCTCCTACGAGCAGTACTTC
TRBJ2-7,TRBV11-2,.,.,CASSLDVGHPFF,TGTGCCAGCAGCTTAGATGTCGGACACCCCTTCTTC
TRBJ1-5,TRBV27,.,.,CASSHRNQPQHF,TGTGCCAGCAGCCACCGAAATCAGCCCCAGCATTTT
TRBJ2-7,TRBV6-5,TRBD1,.,CASSFGTGGFDEQYF,TGTGCCAGCAGTTTCGGGACAGGGGGTTTCGACGAGCAGTACTTC
TRBJ1-4,TRBV7-8,TRBD1,.,CASKTGTADATNEKLFF,TGTGCCAGCAAGACCGGGACAGCAGATGCAACTAATGAAAAACTGTTTTTT
TRBJ2-7,TRBV28,TRBD1,.,CANGIRDRAYEQYF,TGTGCCAACGGGATAAGGGACAGGGCTTACGAGCAGTACTTC
TRBJ2-7,TRBV5-1,.,.,CASSLTTGGPMDEQYF,TGCGCCAGCAGCTTGACTACTGGAGGGCCTATGGACGAGCAGTACTTC
TRBJ2-1,TRBV14,TRBD2,few,CASSQVIAGGANEQFF,TGTGCCAGCAGCCAAGTAATAGCGGGAGGAGCCAATGAGCAGTTCTTC
TRBJ2-7,TRBV30,.,.,CAWSVDSSYEQYF,TGTGCCTGGAGTGTGGACAGCTCCTACGAGCAGTACTTC
TRBJ2-5,TRBV2,.,.,CASSEGDYQETQYF,TGTGCCAGCAGTGAAGGGGACTACCAAGAGACCCAGTACTTC
TRBJ2-5,TRBV9,.,.,CASSRHRAGEETQYF,TGTGCCAGCAGCAGACACAGGGCGGGGGAAGAGACCCAGTACTTC
TRBJ1-1,TRBV21-1,.,.,CASSITGERAFF,TGTGCCAGCAGCATCACAGGGGAGCGAGCTTTCTTT
TRBJ2-7,TRBV11-2,.,few,CASRQDRSYEQYF,TGTGCCAGCAGACAGGACAGAAGCTACGAGCAGTACTTC
TRBJ2-7,TRBV7-8,TRBD2,.,CASSQTSGGDEQYF,TGTGCCAGCAGCCAGACTAGCGGGGGCGACGAGCAGTACTTC
TRBJ2-7,TRBV16,.,.,CASSQPGYEQYF,TGTGCCAGCAGCCAACCGGGCTACGAGCAGTACTTC